Each of the 3 T cell receptor beta chains below was sequenced from the same sample in a study of T cell responses to AZD1222 COVID-19 vaccine. The assay was immunoSEQ multiplex PCR, and TCRdb's table has in-frame clones only and misses some. The data hold about 200,000 clones, with approximately 93% observed a single time. The source was peripheral blood, collected 28 days after the second AZD1222 dose. Receptors were obtained from an adult who received the AZD1222 COVID-19 vaccine.

This chain links TRBV27 with TRBJ2-4; no clear D gene. CDR3 length: 13 residues. Trimming removed 1 base at V and 9 bases at J, with 10 bases between. Germline-derived CDR1 and CDR2 are MNHEY and SMNVEV (reference sequence). Here the CDR3 DNA reads TGTGCCAGCAGTTTATTAGGCCTCGGCATTCAGTACTTC. It translates to CASSLLGLGIQYF.

The chain links TRBV7-3 to TRBJ2-7; TRBD1 aligns across 10 bases. This CDR3 is 13 amino acids long. Germline CDR1 is SGHTA and CDR2 is FQGTGA. The V gene end was trimmed by 5 bases and the J gene end by 5 bases; junction bases not matched to a gene: 3. CDR3 sequence reads: CASSRDRGHEQYF. The CDR3, as DNA: TGTGCCAGCAGCCGGGACAGGGGCCACGAGCAGTACTTC.

This chain joins TRBV5-1 and TRBJ2-6; D remains ambiguous. V was trimmed by 4 bases and J by 0 bases, leaving 5 bases between them. There are 14 residues in the CDR3. The V gene's germline CDR1 is SGHRS and CDR2 YFSETQ. CDR3 nucleotide sequence: TGCGCCAGCAGCCGGTTCTCTGGGGCCAACGTCCTGACTTTC. Translating gives CASSRFSGANVLTF. Using reference TRBV5-1 and TRBJ2-6 for the parts outside the CDR3, the full variable domain is KAGVTQTPRYLIKTRGQQVTLSCSPISGHRSVSWYQQTPGQGLQFLFEYFSETQRNKGNFPGRFSGRQFSNSRSEMNVSTLELGDSALYLCASSRFSGANVLTFGAGSRLTVL.